These 5 T cell receptor beta chains were all obtained from the same sample, sequenced in a study of T cell clones after liver transplantation. The assay was immunoSEQ multiplex PCR, and TCRdb's table has in-frame clones only and misses some. The sample holds some 45,000 clones, 70% to 90% seen once. The specimen comprised CD4+ T cells from blood, sampled 24 months after liver transplant. The receptors come from a human patient who received a liver transplant. Some T cells may have originated in the graft donor.

The V and J genes are TRBV7-2 and TRBJ1-1; D remains ambiguous. CDR3 length: 12 amino acids. Germline CDR1 reads SGHTA; CDR2 reads FQGNSA. Trimming shortened V by 5 bases and J by 8 bases, and 12 bases separated the two germline ends. This CDR3 is CASSPMRIEAFF. For the CDR3, the DNA is TGTGCCAGCAGCCCAATGAGGATCGAAGCTTTCTTT. The whole variable domain, remainder taken from reference TRBV7-2 and TRBJ1-1, is GAGVSQSPSNKVTEKGKDVELRCDPISGHTALYWYRQSLGQGLEFLIYFQGNSAPDKSGLPSDRFSAERTGGSVSTLTIQRTQQEDSAVYLCASSPMRIEAFFGQGTRLTVV.

The chain carries TRBV2 and TRBJ1-2; D might be TRBD1 (6 bases). CDR3 size: 13 residues. Germline V gene data show CDR1 as SNHLY and CDR2 as FYNNEI. V was cut by 6 bases and J by 3 bases, with 11 bases left in between. The CDR3 DNA sequence: TGTGCCAGCAGGACCAGGGGAGACTATGGCTACACCTTC. Its protein product is CASRTRGDYGYTF.

This clone has just a few counts. The rearrangement links TRBV19 to TRBJ1-2; D gene uncertain. Trimming pared 7 bases from V and 5 bases from J, leaving 17 bases between. Germline V CDR1 and CDR2: LNHDA, SQIVND (reference sequence). The CDR3 loop spans 14 amino acids. For the CDR3, the DNA is TGTGCCAGTATCGCCCTTGGACGGCCTTATGGCTACACCTTC. Protein: CASIALGRPYGYTF.

This rearrangement joins TRBV2 to TRBJ2-3; 11 nucleotides line up with TRBD2. The junction had 8 bases not matched to a gene; V was cut back by 6 bases and J by 12 bases. The CDR3 runs 13 residues. Per germline, CDR1 SNHLY and CDR2 FYNNEI. This chain's CDR3 is CASSLKLAGDQYF. The CDR3 DNA sequence: TGTGCCAGCAGCCTTAAACTAGCGGGAGATCAGTATTTT.

This chain joins TRBV4-2 and TRBJ1-5; D is perhaps TRBD1 (6 bases). Germline CDR1 is LGHNA and CDR2 is YNFKEQ. The V and J ends lost 6 bases and 0 bases respectively, with 15 bases between them. The CDR3 extends over 16 amino acids. Here the CDR3 reads CASSQTGPYSNQPQHF. The CDR3 nucleotides read TGTGCCAGCAGTCAAACAGGGCCTTATAGCAATCAGCCCCAGCATTTT.